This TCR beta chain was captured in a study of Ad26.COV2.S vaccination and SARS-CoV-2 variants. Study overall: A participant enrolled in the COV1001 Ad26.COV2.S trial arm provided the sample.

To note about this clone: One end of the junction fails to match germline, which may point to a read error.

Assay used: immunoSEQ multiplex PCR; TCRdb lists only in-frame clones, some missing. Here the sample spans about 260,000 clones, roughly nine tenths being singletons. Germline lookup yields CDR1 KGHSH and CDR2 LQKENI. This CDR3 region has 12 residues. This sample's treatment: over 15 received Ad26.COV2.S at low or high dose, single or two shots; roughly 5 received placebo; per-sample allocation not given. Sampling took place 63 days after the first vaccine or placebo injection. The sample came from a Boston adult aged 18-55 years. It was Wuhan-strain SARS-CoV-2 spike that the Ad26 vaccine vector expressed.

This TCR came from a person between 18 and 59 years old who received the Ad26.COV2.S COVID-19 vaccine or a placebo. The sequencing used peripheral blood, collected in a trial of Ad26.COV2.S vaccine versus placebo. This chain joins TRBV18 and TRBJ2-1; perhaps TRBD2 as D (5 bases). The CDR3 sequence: CASSLLENSEVF. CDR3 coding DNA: TGTGCCAGCTCCCTACTAGAAAATAGTGAGGTCTTC.